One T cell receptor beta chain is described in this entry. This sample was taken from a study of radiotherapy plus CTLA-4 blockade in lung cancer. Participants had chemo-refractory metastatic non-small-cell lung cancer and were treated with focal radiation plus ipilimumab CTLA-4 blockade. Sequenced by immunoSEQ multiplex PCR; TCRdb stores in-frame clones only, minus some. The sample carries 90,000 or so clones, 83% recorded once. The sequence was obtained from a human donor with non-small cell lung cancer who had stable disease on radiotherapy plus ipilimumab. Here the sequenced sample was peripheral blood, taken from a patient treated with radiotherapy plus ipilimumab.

This CDR3 is CASSRQGQSSNQPQHF. The CDR3 DNA sequence: TGTGCCAGTAGTCGACAGGGCCAATCTAGCAATCAGCCCCAGCATTTT. The rearrangement joins TRBV19 to TRBJ1-5; TRBD1 aligns across 7 bases. CDR1 and CDR2 from the germline V gene are LNHDA and SQIVND (reference sequence). The CDR3 totals 16 residues. V trimming: 5 bases; J trimming: 0 bases; junction bases outside the gene matches: 7. Full variable domain (remainder filled in from reference TRBV19 and TRBJ1-5): DGGITQSPKYLFRKEGQNVTLSCEQNLNHDAMYWYRQDPGQGLRLIYYSQIVNDFQKGDIAEGYSVSREKKESFPLTVTSAQKNPTAFYLCASSRQGQSSNQPQHFGDGTRLSIL.